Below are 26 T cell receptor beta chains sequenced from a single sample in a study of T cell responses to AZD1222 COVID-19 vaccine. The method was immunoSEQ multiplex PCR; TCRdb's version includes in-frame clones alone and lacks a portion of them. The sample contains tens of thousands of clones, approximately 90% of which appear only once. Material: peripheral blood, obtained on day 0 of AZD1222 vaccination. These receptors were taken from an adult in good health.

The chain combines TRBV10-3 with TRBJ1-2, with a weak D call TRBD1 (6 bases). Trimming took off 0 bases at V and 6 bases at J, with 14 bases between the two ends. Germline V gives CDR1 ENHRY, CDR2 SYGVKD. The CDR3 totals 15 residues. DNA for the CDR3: TGTGCCATCAGTGAGTCGGCAGGGGACTGGAATGGCTACACCTTC. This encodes CAISESAGDWNGYTF.

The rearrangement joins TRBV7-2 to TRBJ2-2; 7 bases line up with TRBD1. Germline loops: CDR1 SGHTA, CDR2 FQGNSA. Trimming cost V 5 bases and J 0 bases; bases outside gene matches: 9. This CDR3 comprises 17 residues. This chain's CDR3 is CASSPSRQGANTGELFF. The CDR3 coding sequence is TGTGCCAGCAGCCCCTCAAGACAGGGAGCGAACACCGGGGAGCTGTTTTTT.

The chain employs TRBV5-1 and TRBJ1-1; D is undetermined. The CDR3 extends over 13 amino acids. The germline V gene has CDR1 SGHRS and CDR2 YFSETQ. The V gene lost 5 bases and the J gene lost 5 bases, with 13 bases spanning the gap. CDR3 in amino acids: CASSRDDLTEAFF. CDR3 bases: TGCGCCAGCAGTCGGGATGACCTTACTGAAGCTTTCTTT. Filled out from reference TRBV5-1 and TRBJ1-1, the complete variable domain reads KAGVTQTPRYLIKTRGQQVTLSCSPISGHRSVSWYQQTPGQGLQFLFEYFSETQRNKGNFPGRFSGRQFSNSRSEMNVSTLELGDSALYLCASSRDDLTEAFFGQGTRLTVV.

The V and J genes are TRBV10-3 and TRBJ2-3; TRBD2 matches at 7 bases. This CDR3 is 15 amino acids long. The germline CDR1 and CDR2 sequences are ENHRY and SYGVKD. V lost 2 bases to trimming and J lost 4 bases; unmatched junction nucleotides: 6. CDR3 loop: CAISEIGGMADTQYF. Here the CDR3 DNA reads TGTGCCATCAGTGAGATCGGGGGGATGGCAGATACGCAGTATTTT.

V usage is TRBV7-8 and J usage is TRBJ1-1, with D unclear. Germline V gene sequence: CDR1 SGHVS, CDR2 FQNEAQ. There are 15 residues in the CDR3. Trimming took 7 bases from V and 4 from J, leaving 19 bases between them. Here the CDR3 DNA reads TGTGCCAGCAACCCGGGAGGCGGCGGGAGCACTGAAGCTTTCTTT. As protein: CASNPGGGGSTEAFF.

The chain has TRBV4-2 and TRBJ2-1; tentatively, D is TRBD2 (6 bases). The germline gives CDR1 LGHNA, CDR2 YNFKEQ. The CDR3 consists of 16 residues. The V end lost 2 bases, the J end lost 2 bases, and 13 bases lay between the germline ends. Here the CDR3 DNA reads TGTGCCAGCAGCCAAAAGCCTGGGGGGACCTACAATGAGCAGTTCTTC. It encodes CASSQKPGGTYNEQFF.

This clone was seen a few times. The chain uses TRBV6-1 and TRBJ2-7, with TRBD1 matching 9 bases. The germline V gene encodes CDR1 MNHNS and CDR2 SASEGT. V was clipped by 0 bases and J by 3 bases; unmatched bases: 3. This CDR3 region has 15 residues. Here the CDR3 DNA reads TGTGCCAGCAGTGAAGCTGAGACAGGGGGCTACGAGCAGTACTTC. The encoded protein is CASSEAETGGYEQYF.

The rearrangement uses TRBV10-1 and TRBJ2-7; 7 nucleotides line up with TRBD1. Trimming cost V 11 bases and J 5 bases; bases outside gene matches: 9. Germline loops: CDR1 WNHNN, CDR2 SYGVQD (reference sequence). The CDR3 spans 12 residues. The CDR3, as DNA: TGCGCCGGGAAGACAGGGATCGACGAGCAGTACTTC. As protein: CAGKTGIDEQYF.

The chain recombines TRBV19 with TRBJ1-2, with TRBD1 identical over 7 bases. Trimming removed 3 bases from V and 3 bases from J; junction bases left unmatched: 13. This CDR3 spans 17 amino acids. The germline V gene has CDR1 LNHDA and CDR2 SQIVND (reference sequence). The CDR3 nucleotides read TGTGCCAGTAGTATTTTCCAGGGGGTCCGTTATGACTATGGCTACACCTTC. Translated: CASSIFQGVRYDYGYTF.

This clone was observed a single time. The DNA of the CDR3 is TGTGCCAGTAGTATAGAGGGCAATCAGCCCCAGCATTTT. Translating gives CASSIEGNQPQHF. This chain links TRBV19 with TRBJ1-5, with D unclear. The CDR3 totals 13 residues. Trimming removed 0 bases from V and 2 bases from J, with 2 bases in between. Per the germline V gene, CDR1 is LNHDA and CDR2 is SQIVND (reference sequence).

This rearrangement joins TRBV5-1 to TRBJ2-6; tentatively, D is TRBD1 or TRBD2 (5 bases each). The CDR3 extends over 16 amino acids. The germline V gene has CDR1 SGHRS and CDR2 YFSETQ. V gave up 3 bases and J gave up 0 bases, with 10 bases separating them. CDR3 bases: TGCGCCAGCAGCTCGGGACCGAGCTCTGGGGCCAACGTCCTGACTTTC. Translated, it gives CASSSGPSSGANVLTF.

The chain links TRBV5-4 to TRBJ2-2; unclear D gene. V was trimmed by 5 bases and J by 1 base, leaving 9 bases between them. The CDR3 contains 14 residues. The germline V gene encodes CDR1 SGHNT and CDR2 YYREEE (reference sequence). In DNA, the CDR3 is TGTGCCAGCAGGACGGATCTGAACACCGGGGAGCTGTTTTTT. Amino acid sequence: CASRTDLNTGELFF.

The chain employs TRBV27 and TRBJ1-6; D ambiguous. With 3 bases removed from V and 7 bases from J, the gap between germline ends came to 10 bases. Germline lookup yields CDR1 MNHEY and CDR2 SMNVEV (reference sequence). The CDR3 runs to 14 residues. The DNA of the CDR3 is TGTGCCAGCAGTTTGGGAAACGGAAATTCACCCCTCCACTTT. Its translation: CASSLGNGNSPLHF.

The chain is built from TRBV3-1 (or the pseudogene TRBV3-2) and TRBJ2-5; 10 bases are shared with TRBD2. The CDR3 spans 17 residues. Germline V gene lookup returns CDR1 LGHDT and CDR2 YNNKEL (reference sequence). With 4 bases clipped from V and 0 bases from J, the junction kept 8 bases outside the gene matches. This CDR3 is CASSLWNSGGYQETQYF. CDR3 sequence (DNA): TGTGCCAGCAGCCTCTGGAATAGCGGGGGGTACCAAGAGACCCAGTACTTC.

CDR3 region: CASSQGSRDSQPQHF. In DNA form, the CDR3 reads TGCGCCAGCAGCCAAGGATCCAGGGATAGTCAGCCCCAGCATTTT. V usage is TRBV4-1 and J usage is TRBJ1-5, with a tentative D call TRBD1 (5 bases). The germline CDR1 and CDR2 sequences are MGHRA and YSYEKL. CDR3 length: 15 amino acids. Trimming cost V 1 base and J 6 bases, with 13 bases left between them.

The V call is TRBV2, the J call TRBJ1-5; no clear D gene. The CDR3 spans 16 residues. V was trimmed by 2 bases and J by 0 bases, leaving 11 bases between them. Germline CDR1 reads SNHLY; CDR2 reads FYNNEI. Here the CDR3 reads CASSERTRHSNQPQHF. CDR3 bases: TGTGCCAGCAGTGAAAGAACGAGGCATAGCAATCAGCCCCAGCATTTT. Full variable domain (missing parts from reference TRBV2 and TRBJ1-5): EPEVTQTPSHQVTQMGQEVILRCVPISNHLYFYWYRQILGQKVEFLVSFYNNEISEKSEIFDDQFSVERPDGSNFTLKIRSTKLEDSAMYFCASSERTRHSNQPQHFGDGTRLSIL.

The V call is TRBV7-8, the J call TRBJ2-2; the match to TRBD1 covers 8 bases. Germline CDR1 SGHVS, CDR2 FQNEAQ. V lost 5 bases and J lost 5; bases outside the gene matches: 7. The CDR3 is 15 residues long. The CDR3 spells CASSPRTGMTGELFF. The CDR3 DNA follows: TGTGCCAGCAGCCCCCGGACAGGGATGACCGGGGAGCTGTTTTTT.

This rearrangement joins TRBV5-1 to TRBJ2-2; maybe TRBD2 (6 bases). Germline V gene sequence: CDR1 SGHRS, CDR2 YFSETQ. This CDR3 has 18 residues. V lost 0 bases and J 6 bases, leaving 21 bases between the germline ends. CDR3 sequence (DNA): TGCGCCAGCAGCTTGGTAACTAGCTCCCGGGTTGGGGCCGGGGAGCTGTTTTTT. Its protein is CASSLVTSSRVGAGELFF.

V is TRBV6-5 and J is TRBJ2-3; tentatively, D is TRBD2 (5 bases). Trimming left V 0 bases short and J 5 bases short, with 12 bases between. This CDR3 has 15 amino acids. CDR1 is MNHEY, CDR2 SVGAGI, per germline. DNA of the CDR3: TGTGCCAGCAGTTACTCGAAGGGAGTCGGAGATACGCAGTATTTT. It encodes CASSYSKGVGDTQYF.

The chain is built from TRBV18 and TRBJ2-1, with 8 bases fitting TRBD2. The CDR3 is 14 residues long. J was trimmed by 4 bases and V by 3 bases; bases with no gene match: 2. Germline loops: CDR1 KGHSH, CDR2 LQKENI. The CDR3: CASSPSGVYNEQFF. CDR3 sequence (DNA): TGTGCCAGCTCACCTAGCGGGGTGTACAATGAGCAGTTCTTC.

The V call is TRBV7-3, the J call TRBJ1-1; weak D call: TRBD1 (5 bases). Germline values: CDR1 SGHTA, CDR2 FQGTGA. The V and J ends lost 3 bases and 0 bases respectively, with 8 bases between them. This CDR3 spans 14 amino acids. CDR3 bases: TGTGCCAGCAGCTTGAACAGGATGAACACTGAAGCTTTCTTT. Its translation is CASSLNRMNTEAFF.

In nucleotides, the CDR3 is TGCAGCGTTTCCAGGAGAATGAACACTGAAGCTTTCTTT. As protein: CSVSRRMNTEAFF. The chain combines TRBV29-1 with TRBJ1-1, with D unclear. From germline, CDR1 is SQVTM and CDR2 ANQGSEA. V was clipped by 5 bases and J by 0 bases, with 10 bases between them. CDR3 length equals 13 residues.

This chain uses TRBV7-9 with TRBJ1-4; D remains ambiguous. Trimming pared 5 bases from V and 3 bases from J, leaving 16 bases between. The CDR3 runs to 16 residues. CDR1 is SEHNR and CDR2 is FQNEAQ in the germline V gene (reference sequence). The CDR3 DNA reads TGTGCCAGCAGCCCCTCTTCGGCGGAGCCTAATGAAAAACTGTTTTTT. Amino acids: CASSPSSAEPNEKLFF.

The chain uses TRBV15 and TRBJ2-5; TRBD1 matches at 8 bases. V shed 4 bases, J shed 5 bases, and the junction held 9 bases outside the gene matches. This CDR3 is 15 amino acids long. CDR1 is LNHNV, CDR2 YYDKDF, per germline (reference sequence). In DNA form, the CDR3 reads TGTGCCACCAGCACCGGTCAGGGGGCGCGGGAGACCCAGTACTTC. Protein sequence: CATSTGQGARETQYF.

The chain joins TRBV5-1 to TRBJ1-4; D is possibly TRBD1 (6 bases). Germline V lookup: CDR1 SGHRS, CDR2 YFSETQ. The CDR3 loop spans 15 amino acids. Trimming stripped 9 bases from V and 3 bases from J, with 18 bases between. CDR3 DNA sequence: TGCGCCACCCACCAGGGGACCGGTGCTAATGAAAAACTGTTTTTT. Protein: CATHQGTGANEKLFF.

The CDR3 loop is CASTDPRTRYNEQFF. Here the CDR3 DNA reads TGTGCCAGTACCGATCCCCGGACCCGCTACAATGAGCAGTTCTTC. The genes are TRBV19 and TRBJ2-1; D ambiguous. Trimming removed 7 bases from V and 3 bases from J, with 16 bases in between. Germline CDR1 LNHDA, CDR2 SQIVND (reference sequence). The CDR3 consists of 15 residues.